This T cell receptor beta chain was documented in a study of CD8 T cells in ankylosing spondylitis. V shed 1 base, J shed 7 bases, and the junction held 4 bases outside the gene matches. Germline CDR1 SEHNR, CDR2 FQNEAQ (reference sequence). The CDR3 is 15 amino acids. Study-wide results and caveats: Seemingly characteristic of ankylosing spondylitis blood was a TCR beta motif consisting of roughly 8 highly homologous variants. A subset of motif variants has previously been described in the synovial fluid and blood of reactive arthritis. Disease-linked clones, CD8+, were relatively rare in peripheral blood.

5'-RACE, quantitative and with molecular barcodes, yielded the TCR beta libraries. TCRdb fed the 5' RACE reads into MiXCR, producing one record per CDR3 protein. The sample has around 150,000 distinct CDR3 sequences, under 55% seen once. Note on this clonotype: The antigen is undetermined.

The material sequenced was synovial fluid, either unsorted or a sorted T cell fraction (not recorded which). The TCR comes from a male donor with ankylosing spondylitis. The chain couples TRBV7-9 to TRBJ2-1; TRBD2 agrees at 10 bases. CDR3 nucleotide sequence: TGTGCCAGCAGCTTAGGAAGCGGGAGGGTAAATGAGCAGTTCTTC. Its protein product is CASSLGSGRVNEQFF.